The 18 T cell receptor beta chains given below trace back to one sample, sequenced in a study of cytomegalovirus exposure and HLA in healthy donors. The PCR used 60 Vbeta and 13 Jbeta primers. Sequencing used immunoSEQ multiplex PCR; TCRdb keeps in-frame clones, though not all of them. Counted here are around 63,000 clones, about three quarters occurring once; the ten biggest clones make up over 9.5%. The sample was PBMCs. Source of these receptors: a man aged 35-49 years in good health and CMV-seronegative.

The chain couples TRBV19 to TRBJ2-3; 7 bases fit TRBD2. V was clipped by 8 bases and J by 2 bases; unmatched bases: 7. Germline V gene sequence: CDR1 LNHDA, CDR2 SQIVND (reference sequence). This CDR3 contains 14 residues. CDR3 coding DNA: TGTGCCAGTTCTGGGCGGGGGTACACAGATACGCAGTATTTT. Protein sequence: CASSGRGYTDTQYF. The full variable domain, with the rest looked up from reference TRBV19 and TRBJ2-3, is DGGITQSPKYLFRKEGQNVTLSCEQNLNHDAMYWYRQDPGQGLRLIYYSQIVNDFQKGDIAEGYSVSREKKESFPLTVTSAQKNPTAFYLCASSGRGYTDTQYFGPGTRLTVL.

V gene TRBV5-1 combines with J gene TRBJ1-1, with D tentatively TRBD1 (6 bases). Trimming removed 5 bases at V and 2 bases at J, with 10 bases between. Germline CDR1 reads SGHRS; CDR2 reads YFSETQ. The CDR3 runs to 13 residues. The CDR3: CASRKGTNTEAFF. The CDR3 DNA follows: TGCGCCAGCAGAAAAGGGACAAACACTGAAGCTTTCTTT.

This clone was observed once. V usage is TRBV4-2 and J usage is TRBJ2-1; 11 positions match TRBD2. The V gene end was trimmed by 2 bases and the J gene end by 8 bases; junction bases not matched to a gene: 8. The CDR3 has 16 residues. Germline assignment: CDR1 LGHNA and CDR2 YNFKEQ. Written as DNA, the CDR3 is TGTGCCAGCAGCCAATCCTCGACTAGCGGGATTCATGAGCAGTTCTTC. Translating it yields CASSQSSTSGIHEQFF.

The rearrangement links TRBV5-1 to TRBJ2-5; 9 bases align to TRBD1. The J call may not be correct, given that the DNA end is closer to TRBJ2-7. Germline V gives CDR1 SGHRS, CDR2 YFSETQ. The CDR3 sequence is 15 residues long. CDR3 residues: CASSWGTGISYEQYF. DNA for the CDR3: TGCGCCAGCAGCTGGGGGACAGGGATCTCCTACGAGCAGTACTTC.

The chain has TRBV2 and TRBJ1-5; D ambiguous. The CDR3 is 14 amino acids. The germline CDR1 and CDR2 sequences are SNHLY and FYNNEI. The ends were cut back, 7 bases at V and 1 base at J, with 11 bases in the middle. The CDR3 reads CASKERVSNQPQHF. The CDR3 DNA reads TGTGCCAGCAAGGAGCGGGTAAGCAATCAGCCCCAGCATTTT.

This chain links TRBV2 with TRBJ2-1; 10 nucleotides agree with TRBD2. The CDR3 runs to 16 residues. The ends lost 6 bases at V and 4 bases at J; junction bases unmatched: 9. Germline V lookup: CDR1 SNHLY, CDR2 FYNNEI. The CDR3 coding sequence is TGTGCCAGCAGAATCATTGGACTAGCGGTGTACAATGAGCAGTTCTTC. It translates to CASRIIGLAVYNEQFF.

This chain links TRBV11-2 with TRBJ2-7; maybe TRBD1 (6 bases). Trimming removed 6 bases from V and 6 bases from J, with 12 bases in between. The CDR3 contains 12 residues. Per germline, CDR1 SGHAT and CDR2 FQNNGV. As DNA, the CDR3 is TGTGCCAGCAGATCAGGGGCGGGCGAGCAGTACTTC. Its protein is CASRSGAGEQYF.

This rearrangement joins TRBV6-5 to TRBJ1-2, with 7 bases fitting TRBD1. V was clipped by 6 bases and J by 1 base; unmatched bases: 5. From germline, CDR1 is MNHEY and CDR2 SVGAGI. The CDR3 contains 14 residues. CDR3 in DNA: TGTGCCAGCAGCCCCAGGGGGGTTAACTATGGCTACACCTTC. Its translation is CASSPRGVNYGYTF.

The CDR3 region is CASTKGLAGQFEQYF. Here the CDR3 DNA reads TGTGCCAGCACCAAGGGACTAGCGGGTCAATTCGAGCAGTACTTC. The rearrangement joins TRBV28 to TRBJ2-7; 12 bases are a match to TRBD2. In germline, CDR1 is MDHEN, CDR2 SYDVKM. CDR3 size: 15 residues. Germline trimming cut 7 bases from V and 6 bases from J; bases unmatched to any gene: 10.

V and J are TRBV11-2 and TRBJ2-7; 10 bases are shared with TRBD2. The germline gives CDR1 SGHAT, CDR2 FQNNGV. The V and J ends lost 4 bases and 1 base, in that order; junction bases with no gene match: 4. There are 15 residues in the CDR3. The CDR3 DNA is TGTGCCAGCAGCTGGACTAGCGGTCCTTCCTACGAGCAGTACTTC. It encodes CASSWTSGPSYEQYF.

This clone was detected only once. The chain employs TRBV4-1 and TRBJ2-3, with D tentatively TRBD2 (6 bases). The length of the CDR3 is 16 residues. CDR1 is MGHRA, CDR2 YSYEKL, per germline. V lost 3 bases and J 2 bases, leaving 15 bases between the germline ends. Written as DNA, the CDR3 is TGCGCCAGCAGCCAGTTACTAGCTAGCCACACAGATACGCAGTATTTT. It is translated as CASSQLLASHTDTQYF.

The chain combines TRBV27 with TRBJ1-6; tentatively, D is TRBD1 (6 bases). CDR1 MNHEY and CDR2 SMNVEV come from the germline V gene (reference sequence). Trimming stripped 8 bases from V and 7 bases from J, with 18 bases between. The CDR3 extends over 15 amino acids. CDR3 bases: TGTGCCAGCTACGGCCGGGGGGGGCCCAATTCACCCCTCCACTTT. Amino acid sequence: CASYGRGGPNSPLHF.

CDR3 sequence reads: CATTVAYEQYF. CDR3 in DNA: TGTGCCACGACTGTGGCCTACGAGCAGTACTTC. The rearrangement uses TRBV10-3 and TRBJ2-7, with D unclear. Deletions cut 10 bases from V and 2 bases from J, with 9 bases between. The germline CDR1 and CDR2 sequences are ENHRY and SYGVKD. This CDR3 contains 11 residues.

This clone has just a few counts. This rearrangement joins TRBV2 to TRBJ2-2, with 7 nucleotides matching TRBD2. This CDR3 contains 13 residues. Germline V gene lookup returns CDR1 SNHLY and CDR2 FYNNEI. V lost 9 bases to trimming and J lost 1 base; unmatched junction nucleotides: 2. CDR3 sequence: CARERENTGELFF. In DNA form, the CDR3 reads TGTGCCAGGGAGCGGGAGAACACCGGGGAGCTGTTTTTT.

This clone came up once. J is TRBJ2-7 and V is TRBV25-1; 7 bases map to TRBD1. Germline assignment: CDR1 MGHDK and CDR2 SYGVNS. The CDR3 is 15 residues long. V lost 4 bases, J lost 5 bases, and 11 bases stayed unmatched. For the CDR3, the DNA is TGTGCCAGCAGTGCCCCCAGGGACAGAAAAAACGAGCAGTACTTC. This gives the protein CASSAPRDRKNEQYF.

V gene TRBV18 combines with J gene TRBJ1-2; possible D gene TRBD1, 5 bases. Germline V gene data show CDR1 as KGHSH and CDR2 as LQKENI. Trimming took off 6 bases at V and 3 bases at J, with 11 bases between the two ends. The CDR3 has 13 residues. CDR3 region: CASSSRDDYGYTF. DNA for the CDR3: TGTGCCAGCTCCTCGCGGGACGACTATGGCTACACCTTC.

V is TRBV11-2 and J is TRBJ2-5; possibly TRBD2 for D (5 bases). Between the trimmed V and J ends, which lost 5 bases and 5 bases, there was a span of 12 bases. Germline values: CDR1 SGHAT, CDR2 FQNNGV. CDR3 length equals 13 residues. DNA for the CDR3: TGTGCCAGCAGCCGGGGTGGCTCGGAGACCCAGTACTTC. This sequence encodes CASSRGGSETQYF.

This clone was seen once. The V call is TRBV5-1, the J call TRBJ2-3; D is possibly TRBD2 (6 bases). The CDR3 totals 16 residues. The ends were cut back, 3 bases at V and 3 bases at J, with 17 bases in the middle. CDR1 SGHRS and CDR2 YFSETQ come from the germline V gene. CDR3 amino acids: CASSSTPGDRTDTQYF. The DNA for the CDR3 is TGCGCCAGCAGCTCTACCCCGGGAGACCGTACAGATACGCAGTATTTT.